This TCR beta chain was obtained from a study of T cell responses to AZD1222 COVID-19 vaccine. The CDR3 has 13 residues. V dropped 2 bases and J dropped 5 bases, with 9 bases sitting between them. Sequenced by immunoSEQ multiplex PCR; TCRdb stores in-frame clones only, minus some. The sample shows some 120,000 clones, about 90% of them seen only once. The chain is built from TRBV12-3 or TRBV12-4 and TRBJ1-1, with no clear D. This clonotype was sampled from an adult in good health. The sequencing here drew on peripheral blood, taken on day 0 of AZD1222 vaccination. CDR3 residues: CASSLKRETEAFF. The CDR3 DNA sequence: TGTGCCAGCAGTTTAAAGAGGGAAACTGAAGCTTTCTTT.